One and the same sample provided the 16 T cell receptor beta chains below, sequenced in a study of shared clonotypes between healthy human individuals. The method was immunoSEQ multiplex PCR; TCRdb's version includes in-frame clones alone and lacks a portion of them. The data show around 1,100,000 clones, roughly 80% seen once. The sample comprised memory CD4+ T cells from PBMCs. This sample's subset: CD45RA-negative fraction. The receptors come from a man aged 18 to 29 in good health. Some clones in this sample may be carry-over from other donors' samples.

The rearrangement uses TRBV7-8 and TRBJ2-1; 8 bases are shared with TRBD2. The CDR3 length is 15 residues. The J segment lost 7 bases and the V segment lost 5 bases, leaving 10 bases of the junction unmatched. CDR1 is SGHVS and CDR2 is FQNEAQ in the germline V gene. The CDR3 region has the DNA TGTGCCAGCAGCCCCAGCGGGAGTCAAGGGAATGAGCAGTTCTTC. Its protein is CASSPSGSQGNEQFF.

Comment on this clone: Other DNA sequences of this sample code for an identical CDR3. The gene calls are TRBV5-1 and TRBJ2-7, with 13 bases lining up with TRBD2. Germline assignment: CDR1 SGHRS and CDR2 YFSETQ. This CDR3 is built from 15 residues. The V gene end was trimmed by 4 bases and the J gene end by 2 bases; junction bases not matched to a gene: 3. Here the CDR3 reads CASSLGTSGTYEQYF. Written as DNA, the CDR3 is TGCGCCAGCAGCCTGGGGACTAGCGGGACCTACGAGCAGTACTTC.

The chain uses TRBV14 and TRBJ1-5; 7 positions match TRBD1. V dropped 4 bases and J dropped 2; count of bases not matched to a gene: 20. CDR3 length: 20 residues. The V gene's germline CDR1 is SGHDN and CDR2 FVKESK. The CDR3 region has the DNA TGTGCCAGCAGCCTCCCTTCGCCGGGACAGCCAAATGGAGGCAATCAGCCCCAGCATTTT. Translating it yields CASSLPSPGQPNGGNQPQHF.

The chain links TRBV20-1 to TRBJ1-1; D is undetermined. V dropped 7 bases and J dropped 6 bases, with 9 bases sitting between them. Germline CDR1 and CDR2: DFQATT and SNEGSKA (reference sequence). CDR3 length: 10 amino acids. The CDR3 region is CSVPKAEAFF. The CDR3 DNA sequence: TGCAGTGTCCCAAAGGCTGAAGCTTTCTTT.

This sequence joins TRBV19 and TRBJ2-2; D is unresolved. The CDR3 contains 11 residues. Trimming removed 4 bases at V and 8 bases at J, with 5 bases between. Germline V gene data show CDR1 as LNHDA and CDR2 as SQIVND (reference sequence). CDR3 residues: CASSTLGELFF. CDR3 nucleotides: TGTGCCAGTAGTACACTAGGGGAGCTGTTTTTT. Full variable domain (outside the CDR3, taken from reference TRBV19 and TRBJ2-2): DGGITQSPKYLFRKEGQNVTLSCEQNLNHDAMYWYRQDPGQGLRLIYYSQIVNDFQKGDIAEGYSVSREKKESFPLTVTSAQKNPTAFYLCASSTLGELFFGEGSRLTVL.

CDR3 sequence: CASSPPQRGSTGELFF. CDR3 bases: TGCGCCAGCAGCCCCCCGCAGCGGGGGAGCACCGGGGAGCTGTTTTTT. The chain recombines TRBV4-1 with TRBJ2-2; 8 positions agree with TRBD2. Trimming removed 4 bases from V and 4 bases from J; junction bases left unmatched: 8. This CDR3 is 16 amino acids long. CDR1 and CDR2 (germline): MGHRA, YSYEKL.

The genes are TRBV5-1 and TRBJ2-1; D is possibly TRBD2 (5 bases). The CDR3 is 15 residues long. Per germline, CDR1 SGHRS and CDR2 YFSETQ. The V gene lost 0 bases and the J gene lost 6 bases, with 13 bases spanning the gap. The CDR3 region has the DNA TGCGCCAGCAGCTTGGTTGGGGAGTCGGGCAATGAGCAGTTCTTC. Translating gives CASSLVGESGNEQFF.

The CDR3 here is CASSYYRGPGNTIYF. CDR3 nucleotides: TGTGCCAGCAGTTACTACAGGGGGCCTGGAAACACCATATATTTT. This sequence joins TRBV2 and TRBJ1-3, with 9 bases that match TRBD1. Germline CDR1 is SNHLY and CDR2 is FYNNEI. The CDR3 has 15 amino acids. V gave up 5 bases and J gave up 2 bases; unmatched junction bases: 4.

In its sample, this clone was seen many times. The chain is built from TRBV4-1 and TRBJ1-1, with D tentatively TRBD1 (5 bases). Trimming cost V 5 bases and J 4 bases, with 14 bases left between them. This CDR3 contains 14 residues. Germline V gene sequence: CDR1 MGHRA, CDR2 YSYEKL. The CDR3 spells CASSTDRLVTEAFF. CDR3 nucleotides: TGCGCCAGCAGCACTGACAGACTTGTCACTGAAGCTTTCTTT.

V is TRBV4-1 and J is TRBJ2-2; D uncertain. Germline V gene lookup returns CDR1 MGHRA and CDR2 YSYEKL. CDR3 length: 16 amino acids. V lost 1 base and J 0 bases, leaving 9 bases between the germline ends. The CDR3 loop reads CASSQVWETNTGELFF. The CDR3, as DNA: TGCGCCAGCAGCCAAGTCTGGGAAACGAACACCGGGGAGCTGTTTTTT.

The chain links TRBV6-5 to TRBJ1-2; the match to TRBD1 covers 7 bases. The junction had 5 bases not matched to a gene; V was cut back by 6 bases and J by 4 bases. The germline V gene has CDR1 MNHEY and CDR2 SVGAGI. This CDR3 is 13 amino acids long. CDR3 in DNA: TGTGCCAGCAGCAGCAGGGGGATCTATGGCTACACCTTC. Translation gives CASSSRGIYGYTF.

This chain links TRBV6-6 with TRBJ2-3; no clear D gene. V lost 0 bases and J 10 bases, leaving 14 bases between the germline ends. CDR1 MNHNY and CDR2 SVGAGI come from the germline V gene (reference sequence). The CDR3 loop spans 14 amino acids. This CDR3 is CASSYSNSLPAQYF. The CDR3 bases are TGTGCCAGCAGTTACTCGAACTCCCTGCCGGCGCAGTATTTT.

V is TRBV2 and J is TRBJ1-4, with D perhaps matching TRBD1 (5 bases). Trimming stripped 10 bases from V and 8 bases from J, with 14 bases between. There are 12 residues in the CDR3. CDR1 SNHLY and CDR2 FYNNEI come from the germline V gene. The CDR3 sequence is CATGAGREKLFF. CDR3 DNA: TGTGCCACCGGAGCGGGGCGGGAAAAACTGTTTTTT.

The gene calls are TRBV7-2 and TRBJ1-1; no definite D call. Trimming removed 10 bases from V and 2 bases from J, with 14 bases in between. The length of the CDR3 is 13 residues. Germline V gene lookup returns CDR1 SGHTA and CDR2 FQGNSA. The CDR3 protein is CATARAGNTEAFF. In DNA form, the CDR3 reads TGTGCCACGGCGAGGGCGGGCAACACTGAAGCTTTCTTT. Supplemented by reference TRBV7-2 and TRBJ1-1, the full variable domain reads GAGVSQSPSNKVTEKGKDVELRCDPISGHTALYWYRQSLGQGLEFLIYFQGNSAPDKSGLPSDRFSAERTGGSVSTLTIQRTQQEDSAVYLCATARAGNTEAFFGQGTRLTVV.

Notes on this clone: A far larger clone is one nucleotide away, so this likely arose from a read error. The chain is built from TRBV7-9 and TRBJ1-4; TRBD1 matches 7 bases. CDR3 length equals 15 residues. V shed 6 bases and J 0 bases; nucleotides not matched to a gene: 4. CDR1 and CDR2 from the germline V gene are SEHNR and FQNEAQ (reference sequence). CDR3 in amino acids: CASRSTGATNEKLFF. The CDR3 DNA reads TGTGCCAGCAGGTCTACAGGGGCAACTAATGAAAAACTGTTTTTT.

The chain couples TRBV5-1 to TRBJ1-2; D possibly corresponds to TRBD1 (5 bases). V gave up 7 bases and J gave up 8 bases, with 27 bases separating them. Looked up from germline, CDR1 is SGHRS and CDR2 is YFSETQ. The CDR3 sequence is 16 residues long. The CDR3 sequence: CASGRWAKGGGTGYTF. CDR3 bases: TGCGCCAGCGGAAGGTGGGCCAAAGGTGGTGGGACCGGCTACACCTTC.